This T cell receptor beta chain was recovered during a study of control samples from healthy donors and cancer patients. Libraries were prepared by immunoSEQ multiplex PCR; TCRdb keeps only in-frame clonotypes and omits some of them. The data hold roughly 370,000 clones, with approximately 92% observed a single time. This CDR3 has 13 amino acids. CDR1 KGHSH and CDR2 LQKENI come from the germline V gene. V was trimmed by 4 bases and J by 1 base, leaving 7 bases between them. Material for sequencing was PBMCs. The receptor's source is a middle-aged man with head and neck cancer. V usage is TRBV18 and J usage is TRBJ2-5; D remains unclear. The CDR3 DNA is TGTGCCAGCTCACAAAACGGCCAAGAGACCCAGTACTTC. Translating gives CASSQNGQETQYF. Full variable domain (missing parts from reference TRBV18 and TRBJ2-5): NAGVMQNPRHLVRRRGQEARLRCSPMKGHSHVYWYRQLPEEGLKFMVYLQKENIIDESGMPKERFSAEFPKEGPSILRIQQVVRGDSAAYFCASSQNGQETQYFGPGTRLLVL.